This TCR beta chain was recovered during a study of control samples from healthy donors and cancer patients. Produced via immunoSEQ multiplex PCR; TCRdb's table is partial and in-frame only. The sample has 130,000 or so clones; about 90% are singletons. Germline V gives CDR1 SGHAT, CDR2 FQNNGV. V lost 2 bases and J lost 0; bases outside the gene matches: 7. This CDR3 is built from 18 residues. This sequence joins TRBV11-2 and TRBJ1-4, with 9 bases aligning to TRBD1. The sequencing input was blood. The sequence was collected from a man between 18 and 29 years old in good health. For the CDR3, the DNA is TGTGCCAGCAGCTTAACGGACAGGGGATGGGCAACTAATGAAAAACTGTTTTTT. It yields the protein CASSLTDRGWATNEKLFF. The full variable domain, rest sourced from reference TRBV11-2 and TRBJ1-4, is EAGVAQSPRYKIIEKRQSVAFWCNPISGHATLYWYQQILGQGPKLLIQFQNNGVVDDSQLPKDRFSAERLKGVDSTLKIQPAKLEDSAVYLCASSLTDRGWATNEKLFFGSGTQLSVL.